This TCR beta chain was identified in a study of blood T cell repertoires in COVID-19. Study information: Both acute and convalescent COVID-19 samples were obtained from the United States, Italy and Spain. From T cells, B-cell-depleted T cells, or PBMCs came the material, which was cDNA or gDNA.

The CDR3 is 11 residues long. Germline assignment: CDR1 MDHEN and CDR2 SYDVKM. V was shortened by 5 bases and J by 5 bases, with 6 bases between the two germline ends. TCRdb keeps only in-frame clones here, not all; method: immunoSEQ multiplex PCR. The table records approximately 110,000 clones, less than 80% of them present only once. The genes are TRBV28 and TRBJ1-2; D gene ambiguous. The TCR was taken from a man aged 70 or older with active or convalescent COVID-19. The sample comprised peripheral blood. CDR3 sequence: CASSHTYGYTF. The CDR3 DNA reads as TGTGCCAGCAGTCACACGTATGGCTACACCTTC.